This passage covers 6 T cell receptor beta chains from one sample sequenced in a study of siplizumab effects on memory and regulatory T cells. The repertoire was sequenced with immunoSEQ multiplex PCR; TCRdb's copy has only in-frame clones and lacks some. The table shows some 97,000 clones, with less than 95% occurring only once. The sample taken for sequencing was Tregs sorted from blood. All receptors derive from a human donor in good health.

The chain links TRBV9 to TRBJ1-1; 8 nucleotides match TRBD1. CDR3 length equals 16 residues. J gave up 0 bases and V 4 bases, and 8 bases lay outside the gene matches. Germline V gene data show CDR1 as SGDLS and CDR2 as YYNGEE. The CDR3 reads CASSPRQGRMNTEAFF. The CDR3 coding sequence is TGTGCCAGCAGCCCACGACAGGGGCGGATGAACACTGAAGCTTTCTTT.

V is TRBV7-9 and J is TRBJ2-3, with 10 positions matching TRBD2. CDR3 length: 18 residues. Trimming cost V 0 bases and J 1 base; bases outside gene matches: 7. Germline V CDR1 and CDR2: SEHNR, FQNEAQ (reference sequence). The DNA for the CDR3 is TGTGCCAGCAGCTTAGCGCGGCTAGCGGGAGAGGGCACAGATACGCAGTATTTT. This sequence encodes CASSLARLAGEGTDTQYF.

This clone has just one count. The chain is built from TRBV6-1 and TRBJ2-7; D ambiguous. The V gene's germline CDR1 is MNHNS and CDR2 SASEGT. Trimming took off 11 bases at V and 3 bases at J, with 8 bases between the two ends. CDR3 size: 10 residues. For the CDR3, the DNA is TGTGCCGCCACAATCTACGAGCAGTACTTC. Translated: CAATIYEQYF.

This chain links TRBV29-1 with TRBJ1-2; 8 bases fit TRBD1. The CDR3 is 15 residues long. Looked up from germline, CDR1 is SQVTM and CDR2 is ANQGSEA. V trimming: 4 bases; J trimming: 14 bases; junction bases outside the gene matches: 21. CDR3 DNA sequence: TGCAGCGTTGGATCCCGGAAAGTTGGAACAGGGGGTCTTACCTTC. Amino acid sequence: CSVGSRKVGTGGLTF.

For the CDR3, the DNA is TGTGCCAGCAGCCACATTCGGCAACAACCTAGGGAAGCTTTCTTT. Translating it yields CASSHIRQQPREAFF. The J gene is TRBJ1-1, the V gene TRBV16; D unclear. Germline V lookup: CDR1 KGHSY, CDR2 FQNENV. With 3 bases removed from V and 8 bases from J, the gap between germline ends came to 19 bases. The CDR3 consists of 15 residues.

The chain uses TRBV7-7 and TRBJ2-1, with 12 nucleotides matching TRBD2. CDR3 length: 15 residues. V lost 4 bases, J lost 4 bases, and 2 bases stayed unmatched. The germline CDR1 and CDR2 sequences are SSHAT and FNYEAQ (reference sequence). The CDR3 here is CASSSGLAGYNEQFF. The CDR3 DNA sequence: TGTGCCAGCAGCTCCGGACTAGCGGGGTACAATGAGCAGTTCTTC.